This T cell receptor (beta chain) derives from a study of Ad26.COV2.S vaccination and SARS-CoV-2 variants. Germline values: CDR1 SGHRS, CDR2 YFSETQ. The CDR3 runs 16 residues. Losses at the gene ends were 4 bases for V and 12 bases for J; bases not matched to a gene: 14. Findings and caveats of the study: Total T cell responses may have been underestimated by the TCR breadth and depth analyses. Comparable non-spike TCR breadth was observed in vaccine and placebo recipients. Spike-specific TCR breadth in vaccine recipients exceeded that seen in placebo recipients.

Here immunoSEQ multiplex PCR was the method, and the copy in TCRdb shows in-frame clones only, minus some. The sample has about 140,000 clones, about nine tenths seen once. As concerns this clone: The antigen is not known.

Specimen: peripheral blood, collected after recovery from COVID-19. The sequence derives from a human donor who had recovered from COVID-19. This sequence joins TRBV5-1 and TRBJ2-5, with 14 bases aligning to TRBD2. CDR3: CASSPSGTSGGLGEYF. The CDR3, as DNA: TGCGCCAGCAGCCCCAGCGGGACTAGCGGGGGCCTTGGAGAGTACTTC.